This TCR beta chain was retrieved from a study of blood T cell repertoires in COVID-19. Study-wide background: Material from acute and convalescent COVID-19 was sourced from the United States, Italy and Spain.

CDR3 length: 15 residues. Trimming removed 7 bases from V and 0 bases from J, with 13 bases in between. Germline V gives CDR1 MNHEY, CDR2 SVGAGI. The table came from immunoSEQ multiplex PCR; TCRdb's copy has only in-frame clones and leaves some out. This table has over 100,000 clones, around nine tenths appearing once. The receptor comes from a man in his fifties or sixties with COVID-19, enrolled during active disease. The chain carries TRBV6-5 and TRBJ1-3, with D perhaps TRBD1 (6 bases). The material sequenced was peripheral blood. In nucleotides, the CDR3 is TGTGCCAGCATTCCGGACAGACGCTCTGGAAACACCATATATTTT. It specifies CASIPDRRSGNTIYF.